This T cell receptor beta chain originates from a study of cytomegalovirus exposure and HLA in healthy donors. Notes on this clone: What it binds is unknown. At one boundary the junction diverges from the germline segment, which might be a read error. Other DNA sequences from this sample encode an identical CDR3 as well.

PCR was performed using 60 Vbeta and 13 Jbeta primers. The protocol was immunoSEQ multiplex PCR, while the TCRdb copy is restricted to in-frame clones and leaves out a portion. This table has roughly 61,000 clones, 75% to 85% appearing once. Findings and caveats of the study: TRBV6-2, TRBV6-3 and some other V segments were unresolvable in 87-base-pair reads.

CDR3 size: 15 residues. Germline CDR1 SGHVS, CDR2 FQNEAQ. Sequenced material: PBMCs. The receptor was derived from a male donor in good health and CMV-seronegative. The chain links TRBV7-8 to TRBJ1-5, with 10 bases aligning to TRBD1. CDR3 DNA: TGTGCCAGCAGCCGACAGGGGGCGGTGGTTCAGCCTCAGCATTTT. It codes for CASSRQGAVVQPQHF.